One and the same sample provided the 13 T cell receptor beta chains below, sequenced in a study of blood T cell repertoires in COVID-19. Using immunoSEQ multiplex PCR, the repertoire was profiled, and TCRdb retains in-frame clones only, with some absent. The top ten clones hold over 1.5% of a sample with roughly 520,000 clones, approximately 87% of them seen once. Sequencing was done on a sample of PBMCs or T cells enriched from blood (not recorded which). The receptors were sampled from a woman aged 40-49 years who had recovered from COVID-19.

The gene calls are TRBV5-4 and TRBJ2-2, with D hard to call. Germline V gene sequence: CDR1 SGHNT, CDR2 YYREEE (reference sequence). V lost 0 bases and J lost 1, with 4 bases in between. The CDR3 length is 14 residues. CDR3 in amino acids: CASSLAGNTGELFF. CDR3 DNA sequence: TGTGCCAGCAGCTTGGCGGGGAACACCGGGGAGCTGTTTTTT. The entire variable domain, with the rest obtained from reference TRBV5-4 and TRBJ2-2, is as follows: ETGVTQSPTHLIKTRGQQVTLRCSSQSGHNTVSWYQQALGQGPQFIFQYYREEENGRGNFPPRFSGLQFPNYSSELNVNALELDDSALYLCASSLAGNTGELFFGEGSRLTVL.

This clone was counted only a few times. This chain links TRBV24-1 with TRBJ1-6; tentative D call: TRBD1 (5 bases). The germline V gene has CDR1 KGHDR and CDR2 SFDVKD. Trimming removed 3 bases from V and 7 bases from J, with 21 bases in between. The CDR3 extends over 18 amino acids. This CDR3 is CATSDPTGRGTQNSPLHF. CDR3 sequence (DNA): TGTGCCACCAGTGATCCGACCGGCCGGGGGACCCAAAATTCACCCCTCCACTTT.

The CDR3 DNA reads as TGTGCCAGCAGCTTAGACGGGGACAGGAGGAACACTGAAGCTTTCTTT. Amino acid sequence: CASSLDGDRRNTEAFF. The chain has TRBV11-3 and TRBJ1-1, with 8 bases lining up with TRBD1. The CDR3 spans 16 residues. V trimming: 0 bases; J trimming: 1 base; junction bases outside the gene matches: 4. Per germline, CDR1 SGHNT and CDR2 YENEEA.

This chain joins TRBV5-1 and TRBJ2-7; the D is unclear. Germline V gives CDR1 SGHRS, CDR2 YFSETQ. Trimming pared 0 bases from V and 3 bases from J, leaving 10 bases between. This CDR3 has 14 amino acids. CDR3 DNA: TGCGCCAGCAGCTTGGAGGAGCGAAACTACGAGCAGTACTTC. The encoded protein is CASSLEERNYEQYF.

The table lists this clone with a few counts. This rearrangement joins TRBV6-6 to TRBJ1-2; 7 positions match TRBD1. J lost 1 base, V lost 5 bases, and 7 bases had no gene match. This CDR3 contains 15 residues. Germline V CDR1 and CDR2: MNHNY, SVGAGI (reference sequence). CDR3 amino acids: CASSPQGTLNYGYTF. The CDR3 DNA follows: TGTGCCAGCAGTCCACAGGGGACCCTTAACTATGGCTACACCTTC.

V gene TRBV7-9 combines with J gene TRBJ1-4; D gene ambiguous. CDR3 length equals 16 residues. Germline values: CDR1 SEHNR, CDR2 FQNEAQ (reference sequence). The germline V and J ends were trimmed by 1 base and 7 bases, with 16 bases remaining between them. CDR3: CASSLGREMAGEKLFF. CDR3 nucleotides: TGTGCCAGCAGCTTAGGCCGGGAGATGGCAGGTGAAAAACTGTTTTTT.

This sequence joins TRBV6-6 and TRBJ1-5; 11 bases are a match to TRBD1. The germline gives CDR1 MNHNY, CDR2 SVGAGI (reference sequence). Trimming at V came to 5 bases and at J to 2 bases, leaving 8 bases not matched to a gene. The CDR3 consists of 17 residues. The CDR3 is CASSLGTGGQGNQPQHF. CDR3 bases: TGTGCCAGCAGTCTTGGGACAGGGGGACAGGGCAATCAGCCCCAGCATTTT.

V is TRBV21-1 and J is TRBJ1-6; the table's D call of TRBD1 was not tested on the DNA. TRBV21-1 is a documented pseudogene. This CDR3 region has 15 residues. This CDR3 reads CASQKPGQKHSPLHF. The CDR3 region has the DNA TGTGCCAGCCAGAAACCCGGACAGAAACATTCACCCCTCCACTTT.

This clone has a single count. This chain connects TRBV5-1 to TRBJ1-3; D perhaps matches TRBD1 (5 bases). This CDR3 is 15 amino acids long. CDR1 and CDR2 from the germline V gene are SGHRS and YFSETQ. V lost 4 bases to trimming and J lost 6 bases, with 17 bases between them. The CDR3: CASSPAGGSANTIYF. The CDR3 DNA sequence: TGCGCCAGCAGCCCCGCGGGGGGGTCGGCAAACACCATATATTTT.

The CDR3 nucleotides read TGCGCCAGCAGCCTAGTGGTTAGGGGCGCGCAGCCCCAGCATTTT. Translating it yields CASSLVVRGAQPQHF. This sequence joins TRBV4-1 and TRBJ1-5, with a weak D call TRBD1 (5 bases). V lost 4 bases, J lost 7 bases, and 17 bases lay in between. Per germline, CDR1 MGHRA and CDR2 YSYEKL. The CDR3 consists of 15 residues.

The V call is TRBV4-3, the J call TRBJ2-1, with 7 nucleotides matching TRBD2. Germline assignment: CDR1 LGHNA and CDR2 YSLEER. The V gene end was trimmed by 0 bases and the J gene end by 4 bases; junction bases not matched to a gene: 9. This CDR3 is 17 amino acids long. In DNA, the CDR3 is TGCGCCAGCAGCCAAGAGATCCTGGCGGGAGTTTACAATGAGCAGTTCTTC. Protein sequence: CASSQEILAGVYNEQFF.

CDR3 amino acids: CAISLDRGGTGELFF. The CDR3 DNA sequence: TGTGCCATCAGTCTCGACAGGGGAGGCACCGGGGAGCTGTTTTTT. The V call is TRBV10-3, the J call TRBJ2-2; 8 bases are shared with TRBD1. From germline, CDR1 is ENHRY and CDR2 SYGVKD. V gave up 5 bases and J gave up 4 bases; unmatched junction bases: 6. CDR3 size: 15 residues.

The chain recombines TRBV2 with TRBJ1-5; 9 bases fit TRBD1. Germline V CDR1 and CDR2: SNHLY, FYNNEI. The CDR3 consists of 14 residues. The V segment lost 6 bases and the J segment 6 bases; nucleotides outside the gene matches: 6. Here the CDR3 DNA reads TGTGCCAGCAGGGCGGGACAGGGAACTCAGCCCCAGCATTTT. This gives the protein CASRAGQGTQPQHF.